Listed below are T cell receptor beta chains from one sample, sequenced in a study of T-cell reconstitution after alpha-beta-depleted transplantation in children. Each CDR3 protein is one row after TCRdb ran MiXCR on the PCR reads. The sample lists some 390,000 distinct CDR3 sequences, around 21% seen once, with around 4% in the top ten. The sample was PBMCs from the stem cell graft donor, taken from the stem cell graft. These receptors all come from a human donor who donated a stem cell graft to a child with acute myeloid leukemia. The CDR3 runs from the conserved cysteine through the conserved F or W. The D gene is left open where the match is weak. Size is omitted from some rows. Given values are once, few, many or a class for expanded clones.

d_gene: .; abundance: few; v_gene: TRBV21-1; j_gene: TRBJ2-3; CDR3aa: CASSKRSSGTTLGDTQYF; CDR3nt: TGTGCCAGCAGCAAAAGATCCAGCGGAACGACGTTGGGAGATACGCAGTATTTT
d_gene: .; abundance: few; v_gene: TRBV12-3/TRBV12-4; j_gene: TRBJ2-3; CDR3aa: CASSQDGEYTDTQYF; CDR3nt: TGTGCCAGCAGTCAAGACGGTGAATACACAGATACGCAGTATTTT
d_gene: TRBD2; abundance: few; v_gene: TRBV7-6; j_gene: TRBJ2-7; CDR3aa: CASSSGPGLGRYEQYF; CDR3nt: TGTGCCAGCAGCTCCGGACCGGGACTAGGACGATACGAGCAGTACTTC
d_gene: TRBD2; abundance: few; v_gene: TRBV20-1; j_gene: TRBJ2-3; CDR3aa: CSAELPRGLSTDTQYF; CDR3nt: TGCAGTGCTGAACTGCCGCGGGGGTTAAGCACAGATACGCAGTATTTT
d_gene: TRBD1; abundance: .; v_gene: TRBV12-3/TRBV12-4; j_gene: TRBJ2-5; CDR3aa: CASRSTGQETQYF; CDR3nt: TGTGCCAGCAGGTCGACAGGGCAAGAGACCCAGTACTTC
d_gene: .; abundance: .; v_gene: TRBV9; j_gene: TRBJ2-2; CDR3aa: CASSVGTRTGELFF; CDR3nt: TGTGCCAGCAGCGTAGGGACAAGGACCGGGGAGCTGTTTTTT
d_gene: .; abundance: few; v_gene: TRBV7-6; j_gene: TRBJ2-3; CDR3aa: CASSLNSPTDTQYF; CDR3nt: TGTGCCAGCAGCTTAAACTCCCCTACAGATACGCAGTATTTT
d_gene: .; abundance: many; v_gene: TRBV29-1; j_gene: TRBJ1-1; CDR3aa: CSGGDILLNTEAFF; CDR3nt: TGCAGCGGAGGGGACATTTTATTGAACACTGAAGCTTTCTTT
d_gene: TRBD1; abundance: many; v_gene: TRBV29-1; j_gene: TRBJ2-7; CDR3aa: CSVEDTGQGGNEQYF; CDR3nt: TGCAGCGTTGAAGATACCGGACAGGGGGGGAACGAGCAGTACTTC
d_gene: .; abundance: many; v_gene: TRBV6-5; j_gene: TRBJ2-2; CDR3aa: CASSYRSNTGELFF; CDR3nt: TGTGCCAGCAGTTACAGATCGAACACCGGGGAGCTGTTTTTT
d_gene: TRBD2; abundance: many; v_gene: TRBV7-6; j_gene: TRBJ2-1; CDR3aa: CASSPGASGSSYNEQFF; CDR3nt: TGTGCCAGCAGCCCTGGGGCTAGCGGGAGCTCCTACAATGAGCAGTTCTTC
d_gene: TRBD2; abundance: .; v_gene: TRBV6-5; j_gene: TRBJ2-7; CDR3aa: CASSYSMPSGRYSYEQYF; CDR3nt: TGTGCCAGCAGTTACTCTATGCCCAGCGGGAGGTACTCCTACGAGCAGTACTTC
d_gene: .; abundance: few; v_gene: TRBV7-2; j_gene: TRBJ2-3; CDR3aa: CASSPVREDTQYF; CDR3nt: TGTGCCAGCAGTCCCGTTCGAGAAGATACGCAGTATTTT
d_gene: TRBD2; abundance: .; v_gene: TRBV7-2; j_gene: TRBJ2-3; CDR3aa: CASTLLAASTDTQYF; CDR3nt: TGTGCCAGCACATTACTAGCGGCTAGCACAGATACGCAGTATTTT
d_gene: TRBD2; abundance: .; v_gene: TRBV27; j_gene: TRBJ2-1; CDR3aa: CASSKLTTSGRPYNEQFF; CDR3nt: TGTGCCAGCAGTAAGCTTACTACTAGCGGGAGACCCTACAATGAGCAGTTCTTC
d_gene: TRBD2; abundance: .; v_gene: TRBV3-1; j_gene: TRBJ2-1; CDR3aa: CASRPASGSWNEQFF; CDR3nt: TGTGCCAGCAGACCGGCTAGCGGGAGTTGGAATGAGCAGTTCTTC
d_gene: .; abundance: many; v_gene: TRBV11-2; j_gene: TRBJ2-1; CDR3aa: CASSLGSYNEQFF; CDR3nt: TGTGCCAGCAGCCTAGGGTCCTACAATGAGCAGTTCTTC
d_gene: .; abundance: few; v_gene: TRBV6-5; j_gene: TRBJ2-2; CDR3aa: CASIGLAGELFF; CDR3nt: TGTGCCAGCATTGGGTTGGCCGGGGAGCTGTTTTTT
d_gene: TRBD2; abundance: many; v_gene: TRBV7-2; j_gene: TRBJ2-7; CDR3aa: CASSLRTSDYEQYF; CDR3nt: TGTGCCAGCAGCCTTAGGACTAGCGACTACGAGCAGTACTTC
d_gene: TRBD1; abundance: .; v_gene: TRBV20-1; j_gene: TRBJ2-5; CDR3aa: CSARSTTGRETQYF; CDR3nt: TGCAGTGCTAGATCTACGACAGGGCGAGAGACCCAGTACTTC
d_gene: .; abundance: many; v_gene: TRBV7-2; j_gene: TRBJ2-7; CDR3aa: CASSLGGEYEQYF; CDR3nt: TGTGCCAGCAGCTTAGGGGGCGAATACGAGCAGTACTTC
d_gene: TRBD2; abundance: many; v_gene: TRBV20-1; j_gene: TRBJ2-7; CDR3aa: CSAIGASGSYEQYF; CDR3nt: TGCAGTGCTATCGGGGCTAGCGGGAGTTACGAGCAGTACTTC
d_gene: .; abundance: .; v_gene: TRBV29-1; j_gene: TRBJ1-4; CDR3aa: CSVVSGGGKLFF; CDR3nt: TGCAGCGTTGTCTCCGGGGGGGGAAAACTGTTTTTT
d_gene: .; abundance: .; v_gene: TRBV12-3/TRBV12-4; j_gene: TRBJ2-3; CDR3aa: CASSSTGTNTDTQYF; CDR3nt: TGTGCCAGCAGCAGTACCGGGACCAACACAGATACGCAGTATTTT
d_gene: TRBD2; abundance: many; v_gene: TRBV28; j_gene: TRBJ2-1; CDR3aa: CASSYGRASGEQFF; CDR3nt: TGTGCCAGCAGTTACGGGAGGGCCAGCGGTGAGCAGTTCTTC
d_gene: TRBD1; abundance: .; v_gene: TRBV6-1; j_gene: TRBJ2-2; CDR3aa: CASRRDRVNTGELFF; CDR3nt: TGTGCCAGCAGAAGGGACAGGGTTAACACCGGGGAGCTGTTTTTT
d_gene: .; abundance: few; v_gene: TRBV15; j_gene: TRBJ2-7; CDR3aa: CATSRGQGRTYEQYF; CDR3nt: TGTGCCACCAGCAGAGGTCAAGGACGAACCTACGAGCAGTACTTC
d_gene: .; abundance: many; v_gene: TRBV29-1; j_gene: TRBJ2-1; CDR3aa: CSVQGHNEQFF; CDR3nt: TGCAGCGTCCAGGGACACAATGAGCAGTTCTTC
d_gene: TRBD1; abundance: .; v_gene: TRBV12-3/TRBV12-4; j_gene: TRBJ1-5; CDR3aa: CASSYTGAGQPQHF; CDR3nt: TGTGCCAGCAGTTATACAGGGGCGGGTCAGCCCCAGCATTTT
d_gene: .; abundance: few; v_gene: TRBV4-3; j_gene: TRBJ2-1; CDR3aa: CASSQEGQTGNEQFF; CDR3nt: TGCGCCAGCAGCCAAGAAGGTCAGACAGGCAATGAGCAGTTCTTC
d_gene: .; abundance: .; v_gene: TRBV28; j_gene: TRBJ2-7; CDR3aa: CASSSYSDRAYEQYF; CDR3nt: TGTGCCAGCAGTTCGTACTCGGACAGAGCCTACGAGCAGTACTTC
d_gene: .; abundance: .; v_gene: TRBV30; j_gene: TRBJ1-1; CDR3aa: CAWESLPGQIGAFF; CDR3nt: TGTGCCTGGGAATCCCTACCGGGGCAAATCGGCGCTTTCTTT
d_gene: TRBD2; abundance: .; v_gene: TRBV7-8; j_gene: TRBJ2-1; CDR3aa: CASSGSLGLANNEQFF; CDR3nt: TGTGCCAGCAGCGGGTCACTGGGACTAGCGAACAATGAGCAGTTCTTC
d_gene: TRBD1; abundance: .; v_gene: TRBV24-1; j_gene: TRBJ2-3; CDR3aa: CATSEGDREGTDTQYF; CDR3nt: TGTGCCACCAGTGAAGGGGACAGGGAGGGCACAGATACGCAGTATTTT
d_gene: .; abundance: few; v_gene: TRBV12-3/TRBV12-4; j_gene: TRBJ2-7; CDR3aa: CASNSGNTYEQYF; CDR3nt: TGTGCCAGCAATTCCGGTAACACCTACGAGCAGTACTTC
d_gene: .; abundance: many; v_gene: TRBV29-1; j_gene: TRBJ2-5; CDR3aa: CSVDRGPRETQYF; CDR3nt: TGCAGCGTTGACAGAGGTCCCCGTGAGACCCAGTACTTC
d_gene: TRBD2; abundance: .; v_gene: TRBV20-1; j_gene: TRBJ2-7; CDR3aa: CSATSGNYYEQYF; CDR3nt: TGCAGTGCTACGAGCGGGAATTATTACGAGCAGTACTTC
d_gene: .; abundance: .; v_gene: TRBV4-1; j_gene: TRBJ2-6; CDR3aa: CASRTAISGANVLTF; CDR3nt: TGCGCCAGCAGGACAGCGATCTCTGGGGCCAACGTCCTGACTTTC
d_gene: .; abundance: few; v_gene: TRBV4-2; j_gene: TRBJ2-1; CDR3aa: CASSQRGNNEQFF; CDR3nt: TGTGCCAGCAGCCAAAGAGGGAACAATGAGCAGTTCTTC
d_gene: TRBD1; abundance: few; v_gene: TRBV6-5; j_gene: TRBJ2-5; CDR3aa: CASSYIGGLETQYF; CDR3nt: TGTGCCAGCAGTTATATAGGGGGCTTGGAGACCCAGTACTTC
d_gene: .; abundance: .; v_gene: TRBV12-3/TRBV12-4; j_gene: TRBJ1-1; CDR3aa: CASSSQGSNTEAFF; CDR3nt: TGTGCCAGCAGTTCTCAAGGGTCGAACACTGAAGCTTTCTTT
d_gene: .; abundance: many; v_gene: TRBV12-3/TRBV12-4; j_gene: TRBJ2-3; CDR3aa: CASRVRDTQYF; CDR3nt: TGTGCCAGCAGGGTCCGAGATACGCAGTATTTT
d_gene: .; abundance: once; v_gene: TRBV20-1; j_gene: TRBJ2-1; CDR3aa: CSASGRHNEQFF; CDR3nt: TGCAGTGCTAGCGGTCGGCACAATGAGCAGTTCTTC
d_gene: .; abundance: few; v_gene: TRBV5-5; j_gene: TRBJ1-2; CDR3aa: CASSLGIVNYGYTF; CDR3nt: TGTGCCAGCAGCTTGGGTATCGTGAACTATGGCTACACCTTC
d_gene: TRBD1; abundance: .; v_gene: TRBV2; j_gene: TRBJ1-1; CDR3aa: CASRGQGDVAFF; CDR3nt: TGTGCCAGCAGGGGACAGGGGGATGTAGCTTTCTTT
d_gene: TRBD1; abundance: few; v_gene: TRBV20-1; j_gene: TRBJ2-3; CDR3aa: CSATGQTNTDTQYF; CDR3nt: TGCAGTGCTACGGGACAGACCAACACAGATACGCAGTATTTT
d_gene: TRBD1; abundance: few; v_gene: TRBV6-1; j_gene: TRBJ2-2; CDR3aa: CASSTDRGGTGELFF; CDR3nt: TGTGCCAGCAGCACAGACAGGGGAGGCACCGGGGAGCTGTTTTTT
d_gene: TRBD1; abundance: .; v_gene: TRBV9; j_gene: TRBJ2-7; CDR3aa: CASSPRDRGLSSYEQYF; CDR3nt: TGTGCCAGCAGCCCCCGGGACAGGGGGCTAAGCTCCTACGAGCAGTACTTC
d_gene: .; abundance: few; v_gene: TRBV20-1; j_gene: TRBJ1-6; CDR3aa: CSARPAGAPNSPLHF; CDR3nt: TGCAGTGCTCGACCGGCAGGGGCGCCTAATTCACCCCTCCACTTT
d_gene: .; abundance: .; v_gene: TRBV6-1; j_gene: TRBJ2-3; CDR3aa: CASRGRPTDTQYF; CDR3nt: TGTGCCAGCAGGGGCAGACCCACAGATACGCAGTATTTT
d_gene: .; abundance: .; v_gene: TRBV12-3/TRBV12-4; j_gene: TRBJ2-5; CDR3aa: CASSPTDWDIPAETQYF; CDR3nt: TGTGCCAGCAGTCCGACCGACTGGGACATTCCGGCAGAGACCCAGTACTTC
d_gene: .; abundance: many; v_gene: TRBV20-1; j_gene: TRBJ2-1; CDR3aa: CSAATLASHEQFF; CDR3nt: TGCAGCGCGGCCACCCTAGCCTCCCATGAGCAGTTCTTC
d_gene: TRBD1; abundance: .; v_gene: TRBV29-1; j_gene: TRBJ1-5; CDR3aa: CSVKGTGGNQPQHF; CDR3nt: TGCAGCGTGAAAGGGACAGGGGGCAATCAGCCCCAGCATTTT
d_gene: .; abundance: .; v_gene: TRBV28; j_gene: TRBJ2-7; CDR3aa: CASSLATAAAYEQYF; CDR3nt: TGTGCCAGCAGTTTGGCCACTGCCGCCGCCTACGAGCAGTACTTC
d_gene: TRBD2; abundance: .; v_gene: TRBV12-3/TRBV12-4; j_gene: TRBJ2-1; CDR3aa: CASSLGFPQFRVLAGQYNEQFF; CDR3nt: TGTGCCAGCAGTTTAGGGTTCCCCCAGTTTAGGGTTTTAGCGGGACAATACAATGAGCAGTTCTTC
d_gene: TRBD2; abundance: .; v_gene: TRBV20-1; j_gene: TRBJ2-7; CDR3aa: CSASHLAGGPYEQYF; CDR3nt: TGCAGTGCTAGCCACCTAGCGGGAGGCCCTTACGAGCAGTACTTC
d_gene: TRBD2; abundance: .; v_gene: TRBV4-2; j_gene: TRBJ2-7; CDR3aa: CAISPERGLAVTYEQYF; CDR3nt: TGTGCCATCAGCCCCGAGCGGGGACTAGCGGTAACCTACGAGCAGTACTTC
d_gene: .; abundance: .; v_gene: TRBV4-1; j_gene: TRBJ1-3; CDR3aa: CASSQSVSGNTIYF; CDR3nt: TGCGCCAGCAGCCAGTCAGTCTCTGGAAACACCATATATTTT
d_gene: TRBD2; abundance: few; v_gene: TRBV20-1; j_gene: TRBJ2-1; CDR3aa: CSARDHLASGSLDEQFF; CDR3nt: TGCAGTGCTAGAGATCACCTCGCTAGCGGGAGTTTGGATGAGCAGTTCTTC
d_gene: .; abundance: .; v_gene: TRBV24-1; j_gene: TRBJ2-1; CDR3aa: CATSDPGRGQGAVNEQFF; CDR3nt: TGTGCCACCAGTGATCCAGGGCGGGGGCAGGGCGCGGTCAATGAGCAGTTCTTC